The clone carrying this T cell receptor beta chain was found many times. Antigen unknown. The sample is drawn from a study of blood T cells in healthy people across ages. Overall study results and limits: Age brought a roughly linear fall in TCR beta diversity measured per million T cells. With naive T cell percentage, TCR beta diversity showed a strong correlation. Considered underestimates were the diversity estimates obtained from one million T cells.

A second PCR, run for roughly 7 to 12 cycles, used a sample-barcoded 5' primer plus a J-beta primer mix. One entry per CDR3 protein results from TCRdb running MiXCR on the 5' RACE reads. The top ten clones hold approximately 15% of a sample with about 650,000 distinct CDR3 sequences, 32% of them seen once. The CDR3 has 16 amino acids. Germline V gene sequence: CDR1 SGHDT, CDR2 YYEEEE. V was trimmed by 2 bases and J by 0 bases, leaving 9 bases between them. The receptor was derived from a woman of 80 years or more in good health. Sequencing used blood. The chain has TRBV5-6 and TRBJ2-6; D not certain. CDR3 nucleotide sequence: TGTGCCAGCAGCTTCGTAGCCCGCTCTGGGGCCAACGTCCTGACTTTC. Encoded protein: CASSFVARSGANVLTF. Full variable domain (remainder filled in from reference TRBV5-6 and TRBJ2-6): DAGVTQSPTHLIKTRGQQVTLRCSPKSGHDTVSWYQQALGQGPQFIFQYYEEEERQRGNFPDRFSGHQFPNYSSELNVNALLLGDSALYLCASSFVARSGANVLTFGAGSRLTVL.